Following are 13 T cell receptor beta chains from one sample sequenced in a study of blood T cells in healthy people across ages. Primers used in a second PCR of roughly 6 to 12 cycles were a sample-barcoded 5' primer and a J-beta primer mix. MiXCR, applied by TCRdb to the 5' RACE reads, yields one record per CDR3 protein. The sample holds 450,000 to 700,000 distinct CDR3 sequences, approximately 25% seen once. The sequencing input was blood. These receptors were collected from a woman in her sixties or seventies in good health.

The chain combines TRBV7-2 with TRBJ1-2, with TRBD1 identical over 7 bases. This CDR3 has 13 amino acids. Per germline, CDR1 SGHTA and CDR2 FQGNSA. The J segment lost 5 bases and the V segment lost 4 bases, leaving 4 bases of the junction unmatched. CDR3 sequence: CASSYDRVYGYTF. The CDR3 DNA follows: TGTGCCAGCAGCTACGACAGGGTGTATGGCTACACCTTC. Full variable domain (outside the CDR3, taken from reference TRBV7-2 and TRBJ1-2): GAGVSQSPSNKVTEKGKDVELRCDPISGHTALYWYRQSLGQGLEFLIYFQGNSAPDKSGLPSDRFSAERTGGSVSTLTIQRTQQEDSAVYLCASSYDRVYGYTFGSGTRLTVV.

This clonotype was observed a few times. The chain carries TRBV5-1 and TRBJ1-2; 10 bases fit TRBD1. Germline-derived CDR1 and CDR2 are SGHRS and YFSETQ. The CDR3 contains 15 residues. V trimming: 4 bases; J trimming: 4 bases; junction bases outside the gene matches: 7. The CDR3 loop is CASSRDRDRGYGYTF. CDR3 DNA sequence: TGCGCCAGCAGCCGAGATCGGGACAGGGGCTATGGCTACACCTTC.

This sequence joins TRBV6-2 or TRBV6-3 and TRBJ2-7; D unclear. This CDR3 has 11 amino acids. V was pared by 11 bases and J by 5 bases, with 13 bases between. The germline gives CDR1 MNHEY, CDR2 SVGEGT. The DNA for the CDR3 is TGTGCCGTCGCGGTGGGCGACGAGCAGTACTTC. It specifies CAVAVGDEQYF.

V and J are TRBV24-1 and TRBJ2-2; D call uncertain. Germline V gene data show CDR1 as KGHDR and CDR2 as SFDVKD. Trimming took 6 bases from V and 2 from J, leaving 6 bases between them. The CDR3 loop spans 13 amino acids. The CDR3 protein is CATSSDNTGELFF. The DNA of the CDR3 is TGTGCCACCAGTAGCGATAACACCGGGGAGCTGTTTTTT.

The chain is built from TRBV7-8 and TRBJ1-5; D not certain. V was pared by 1 base and J by 11 bases, with 6 bases between. Germline V lookup: CDR1 SGHVS, CDR2 FQNEAQ. There are 11 residues in the CDR3. The CDR3 reads CASSLDSTQHF. CDR3 sequence (DNA): TGTGCCAGCAGCTTAGATTCGACCCAGCATTTT.

V is TRBV12-3 or TRBV12-4 and J is TRBJ1-5, with 9 bases fitting TRBD1. This CDR3 is built from 14 residues. J lost 4 bases, V lost 5 bases, and 3 bases had no gene match. The CDR3 region is CASSPDRGNQPQHF. In DNA, the CDR3 is TGTGCCAGCAGTCCCGACAGGGGGAATCAGCCCCAGCATTTT.

This clonotype has more than one count but fewer than ten. V and J are TRBV7-6 and TRBJ2-5; 7 nucleotides agree with TRBD1. This CDR3 region has 13 residues. Germline assignment: CDR1 SGHVS and CDR2 FNYEAQ. The V segment lost 5 bases and the J segment 5 bases; nucleotides outside the gene matches: 5. The CDR3 is CASSRRQGETQYF. In DNA, the CDR3 is TGTGCCAGCAGCCGACGACAGGGCGAGACCCAGTACTTC.

This clonotype was observed a single time. At one end, the junction sequence differs from germline, possibly due to a read error. The chain recombines TRBV15 with TRBJ2-5, with 8 bases matching TRBD1. The J call may not be correct, given that the DNA end is closer to TRBJ2-7. The CDR3 loop spans 15 amino acids. Germline CDR1 is LNHNV and CDR2 is YYDKDF (reference sequence). Here the CDR3 DNA reads TGTGCCAGCAGCCGGGACAGGCAATTCTCCTACGAGCAGTACTTC. Its translation: CASSRDRQFSYEQYF.

The gene calls are TRBV7-2 and TRBJ1-3, with D perhaps matching TRBD1 (6 bases). CDR1 is SGHTA, CDR2 FQGNSA, per germline. V lost 11 bases, J lost 2 bases, and 19 bases lay in between. The CDR3 covers 15 residues. The CDR3 here is CAVSRGGAPGNTIYF. CDR3 DNA: TGTGCCGTTTCCCGGGGGGGCGCTCCTGGAAACACCATATATTTT.

This rearrangement joins TRBV5-1 to TRBJ1-4, with D possibly being TRBD1 (6 bases). Germline CDR1 is SGHRS and CDR2 is YFSETQ. Trimming took off 4 bases at V and 0 bases at J, with 13 bases between the two ends. This CDR3 contains 16 residues. This CDR3 reads CASSLQGGATNEKLFF. The DNA of the CDR3 is TGCGCCAGCAGCCTACAGGGCGGCGCAACTAATGAAAAACTGTTTTTT.

Remarks on this clonotype: An end of the junction does not agree with germline; a read error may underlie this. V usage is TRBV3-1 and J usage is TRBJ1-2, with TRBD1 identical over 8 bases. CDR1 and CDR2 from the germline V gene are LGHDT and YNNKEL (reference sequence). CDR3 length: 12 residues. The CDR3 here is CASSQATGVGAF. The CDR3 DNA is TGTGCCAGCAGCCAAGCGACAGGGGTCGGAGCCTTC.

This chain links TRBV7-8 with TRBJ2-7; D is uncertain. CDR3 length equals 14 residues. The germline gives CDR1 SGHVS, CDR2 FQNEAQ. Trimming took 2 bases from V and 3 from J, leaving 11 bases between them. The CDR3 bases are TGTGCCAGCAGCTTAATGGAAAACGGCTACGAGCAGTACTTC. It is translated as CASSLMENGYEQYF.

This clonotype appeared a few times. CDR3 bases: TGCGCCAGCAGCCAAGGAGGGAGGAGCGAGACTGAAGCTTTCTTT. This gives the protein CASSQGGRSETEAFF. The chain couples TRBV4-3 to TRBJ1-1; D is unresolved. V gave up 1 base and J gave up 5 bases, with 14 bases separating them. This CDR3 is 15 amino acids long. Germline CDR1 LGHNA, CDR2 YSLEER.